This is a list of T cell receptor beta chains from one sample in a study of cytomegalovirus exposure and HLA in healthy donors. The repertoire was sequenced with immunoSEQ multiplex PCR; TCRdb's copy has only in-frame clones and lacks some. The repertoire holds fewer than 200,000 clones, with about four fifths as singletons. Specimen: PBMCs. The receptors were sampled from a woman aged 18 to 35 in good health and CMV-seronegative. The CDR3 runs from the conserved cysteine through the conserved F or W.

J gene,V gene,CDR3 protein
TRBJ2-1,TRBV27,CASSHPPLEPGNNNEQFF
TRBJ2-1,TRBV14,CASSRAGERAYNEQFF
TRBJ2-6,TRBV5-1,CASSLLTGGGGGANVLTF
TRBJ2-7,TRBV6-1,CASSGERTSGSQFYVGQYF
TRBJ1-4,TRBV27,CASSKSGTGGFSDLIATNEKLFF
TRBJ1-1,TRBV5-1,CASRRTENTEAFF
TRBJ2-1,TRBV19,CASSSGQGANEQFF
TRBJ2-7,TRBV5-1,CASRRGVGNYEQYF
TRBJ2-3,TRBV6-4,CASSTGGDTDTQYF
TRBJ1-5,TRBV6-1,CASSELDRAVDQPQHF
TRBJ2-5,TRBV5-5,CASSFSAGVNKETQYF
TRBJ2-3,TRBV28,CASSPTGVNEDTQYF
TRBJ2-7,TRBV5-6,CASSRTWGSYEQYF
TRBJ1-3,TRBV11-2,CASSSRGNGLGNTIYF
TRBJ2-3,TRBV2,CASSLQTSGRTDTQYF
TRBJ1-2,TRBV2,CASSELYGYTF
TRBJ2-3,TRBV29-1,CSVVRGYDTDTQYF
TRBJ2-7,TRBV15,CATSRGHGYEQYF
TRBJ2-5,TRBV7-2,CASSLDPGKETQYF
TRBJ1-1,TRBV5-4,CAITLSTEAFF
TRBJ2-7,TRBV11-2,CASSLAGSDEQYF
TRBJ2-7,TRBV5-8,CASSLGSLLAAYEQYF
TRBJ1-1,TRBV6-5,CASSFRDTHEAFF
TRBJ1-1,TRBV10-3,CAISESYRTGPEAFF
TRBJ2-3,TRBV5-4,CASSPTSSDTQYF
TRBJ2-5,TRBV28,CASNGGENLGTQYF
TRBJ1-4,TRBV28,CASQQANEKLFF
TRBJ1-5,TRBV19,CASSTVSGQIANYDQPQHF
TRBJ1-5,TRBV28,CASSGGQGINQPQHF
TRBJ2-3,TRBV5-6,CASSSNFGVDADTQYF
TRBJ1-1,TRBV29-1,CSVEVAGEAFF
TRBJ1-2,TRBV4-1,CASSQDRSSGTGGFYGYTF
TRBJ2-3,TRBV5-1,CASSLLTSGSTDTQYF
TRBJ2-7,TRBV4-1,CASSQGGGRKTYEQYF
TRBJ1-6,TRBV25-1,CASSQTTGSNSPLHF
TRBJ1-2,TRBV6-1,CASSEGGVGAGGYTF
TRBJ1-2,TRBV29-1,CSVSGVLNYGYTF
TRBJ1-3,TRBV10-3,CAITQGSIGNTIYF
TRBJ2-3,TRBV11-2,CASSFQGTDTQYF
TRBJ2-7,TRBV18,CASSPQSSGGVYEQYF
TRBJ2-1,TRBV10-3,CAITSERGNEQFF
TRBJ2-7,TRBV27,CASSLSGGSHEQYF
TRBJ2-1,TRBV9,CASNPQGASYNEQFF
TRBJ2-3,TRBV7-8,CASSLGRGFTDTQYF
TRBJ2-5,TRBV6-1,CASTDSQETQYF
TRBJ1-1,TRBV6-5,CASSPTGTNTEAFF
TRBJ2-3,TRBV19,CASSIGHTGGSTDTQYF
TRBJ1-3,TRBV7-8,CASSLSAGGSSGNTIYF
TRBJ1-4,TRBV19,CASGRTGVEKLFF
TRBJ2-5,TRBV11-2,CASSAGSSGWETQYF
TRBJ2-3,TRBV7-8,CASSLRTGGLTDTQYF
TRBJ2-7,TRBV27,CASSPRRGKRQNYYEQYF
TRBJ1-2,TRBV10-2,CASSDSNYGYTF
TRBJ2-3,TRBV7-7,CASSNGLAGVLDTQYF
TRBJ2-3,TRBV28,CASSLGTSWADTQYF
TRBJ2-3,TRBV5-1,CASSWTPGTSGSTDTQYF
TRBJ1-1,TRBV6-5,CASSEAWDRQAFF